Presented here are 3 T cell receptor beta chains from one specimen sequenced in a study of OX40 agonist ivuxolimab in advanced cancers. Profiled with immunoSEQ multiplex PCR; TCRdb holds only in-frame clones, not every one. The table lists over 80,000 clones, about 87% of them singletons. The material was CD4+ or CD8+ T cells sorted from blood, obtained in a trial of the OX40 agonist ivuxolimab. Receptors originate from an adult with an advanced solid tumor such as melanoma, head and neck, liver or kidney cancer.

The chain uses TRBV10-2 and TRBJ2-2, with D hard to call. Trimming stripped 4 bases from V and 2 bases from J, with 8 bases between. CDR3 length: 14 amino acids. Germline V lookup: CDR1 WSHSY, CDR2 SAAADI. In nucleotides, the CDR3 is TGCGCCAGCAGTGTCCGTACAAACACCGGGGAGCTGTTTTTT. Its translation: CASSVRTNTGELFF.

This clone was observed a handful of times. The chain carries TRBV27 and TRBJ2-7, with D perhaps being TRBD1 or TRBD2 (5 bases each). Germline V lookup: CDR1 MNHEY, CDR2 SMNVEV (reference sequence). The V end was cut by 2 bases, the J end by 5 bases, with 22 bases between. The CDR3 extends over 17 amino acids. The CDR3 DNA is TGTGCCAGCAGTTTACGCACACTCCGGGACCTAAGCCACGAGCAGTACTTC. It yields the protein CASSLRTLRDLSHEQYF.

The V gene is TRBV30, the J gene TRBJ2-3; D may be TRBD2 (5 bases). V shed 1 base and J shed 2 bases, with 16 bases lying between them. This CDR3 region has 16 residues. Per germline, CDR1 GTSNPN and CDR2 SVGIG (reference sequence). The CDR3 loop reads CAWSAGDADITDTQYF. The CDR3 DNA reads TGTGCCTGGAGTGCCGGGGATGCGGATATCACAGATACGCAGTATTTT.